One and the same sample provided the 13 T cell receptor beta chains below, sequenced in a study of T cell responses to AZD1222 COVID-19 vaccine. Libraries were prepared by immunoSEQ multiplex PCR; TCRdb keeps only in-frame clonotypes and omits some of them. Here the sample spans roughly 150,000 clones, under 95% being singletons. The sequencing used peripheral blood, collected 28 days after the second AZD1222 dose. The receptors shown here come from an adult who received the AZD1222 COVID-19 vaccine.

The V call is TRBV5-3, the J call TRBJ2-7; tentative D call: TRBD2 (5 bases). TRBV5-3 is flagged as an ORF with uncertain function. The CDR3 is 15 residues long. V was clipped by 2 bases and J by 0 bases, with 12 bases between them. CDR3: CARSLLRALSYEQYF. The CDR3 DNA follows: TGTGCCAGAAGCTTATTGCGGGCCCTCTCCTACGAGCAGTACTTC.

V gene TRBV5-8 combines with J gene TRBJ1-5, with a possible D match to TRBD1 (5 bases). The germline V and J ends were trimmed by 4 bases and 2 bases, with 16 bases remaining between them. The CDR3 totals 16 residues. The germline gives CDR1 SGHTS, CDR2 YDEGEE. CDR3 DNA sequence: TGTGCCAGCAGCCCCTGGTGGGCGGGGGGCAATCAGCCCCAGCATTTT. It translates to CASSPWWAGGNQPQHF.

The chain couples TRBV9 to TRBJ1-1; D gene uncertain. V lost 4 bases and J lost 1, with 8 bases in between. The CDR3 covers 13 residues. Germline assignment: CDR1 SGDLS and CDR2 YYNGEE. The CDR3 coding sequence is TGTGCCAGCAGCTTAACAGCGAACACTGAAGCTTTCTTT. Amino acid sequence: CASSLTANTEAFF.

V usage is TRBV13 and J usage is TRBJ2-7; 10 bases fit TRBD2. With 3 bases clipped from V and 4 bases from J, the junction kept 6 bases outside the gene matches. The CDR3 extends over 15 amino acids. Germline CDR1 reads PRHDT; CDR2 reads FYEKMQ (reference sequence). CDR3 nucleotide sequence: TGTGCCAGCAGCTTTTGGGCTAGCGGGAGTTACGAGCAGTACTTC. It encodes CASSFWASGSYEQYF.

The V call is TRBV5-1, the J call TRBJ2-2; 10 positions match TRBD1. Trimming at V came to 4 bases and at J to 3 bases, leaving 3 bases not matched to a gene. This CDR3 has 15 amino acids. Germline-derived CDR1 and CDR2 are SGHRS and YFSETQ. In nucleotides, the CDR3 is TGCGCCAGCAGCCCAGGGACAGGGGACACCGGGGAGCTGTTTTTT. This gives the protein CASSPGTGDTGELFF.

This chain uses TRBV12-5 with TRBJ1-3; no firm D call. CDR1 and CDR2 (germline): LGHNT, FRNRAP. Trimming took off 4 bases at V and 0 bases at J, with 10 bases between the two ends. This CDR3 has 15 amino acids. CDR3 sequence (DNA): TGTGCTAGTGGTTCCGGTGGCAGCTCTGGAAACACCATATATTTT. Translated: CASGSGGSSGNTIYF.

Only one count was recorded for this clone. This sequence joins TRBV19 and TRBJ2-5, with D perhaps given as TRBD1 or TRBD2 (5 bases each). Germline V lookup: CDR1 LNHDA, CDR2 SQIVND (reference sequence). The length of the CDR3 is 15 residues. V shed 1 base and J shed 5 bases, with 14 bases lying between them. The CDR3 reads CASSIGLTAAETQYF. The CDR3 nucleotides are TGTGCCAGTAGTATAGGTCTGACAGCGGCGGAGACCCAGTACTTC.

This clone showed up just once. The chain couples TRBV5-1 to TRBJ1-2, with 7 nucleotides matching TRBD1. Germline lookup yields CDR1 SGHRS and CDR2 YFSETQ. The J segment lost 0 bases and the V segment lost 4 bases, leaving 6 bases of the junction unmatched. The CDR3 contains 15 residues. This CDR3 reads CASSPGQEPNYGYTF. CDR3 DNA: TGCGCCAGCAGCCCAGGACAGGAACCTAACTATGGCTACACCTTC.

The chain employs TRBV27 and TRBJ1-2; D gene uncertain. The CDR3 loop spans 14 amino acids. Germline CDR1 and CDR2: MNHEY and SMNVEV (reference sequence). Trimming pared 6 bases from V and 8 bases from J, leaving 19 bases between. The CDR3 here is CASSGRGLPGGYTF. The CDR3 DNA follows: TGTGCCAGCAGCGGGAGAGGCTTACCGGGGGGCTACACCTTC.

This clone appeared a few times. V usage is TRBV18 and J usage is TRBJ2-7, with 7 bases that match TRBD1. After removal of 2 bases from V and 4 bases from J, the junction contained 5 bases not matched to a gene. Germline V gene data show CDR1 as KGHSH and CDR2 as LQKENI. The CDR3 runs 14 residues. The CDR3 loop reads CASSPKTGEYEQYF. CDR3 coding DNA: TGTGCCAGCTCACCAAAAACAGGGGAGTACGAGCAGTACTTC.

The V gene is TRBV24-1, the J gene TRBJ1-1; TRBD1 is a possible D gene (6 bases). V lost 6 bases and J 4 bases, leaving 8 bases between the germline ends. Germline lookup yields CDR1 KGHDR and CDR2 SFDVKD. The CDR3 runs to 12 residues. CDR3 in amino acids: CATSWTATEAFF. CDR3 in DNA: TGTGCCACCAGTTGGACAGCCACTGAAGCTTTCTTT.

In DNA form, the CDR3 reads TGTGCCAGCAGCTTAGGGTCGAAGGGGAGCACTGAAGCTTTCTTT. The encoded protein is CASSLGSKGSTEAFF. The chain employs TRBV7-6 and TRBJ1-1, with a tentative D call TRBD1 (5 bases). V dropped 1 base and J dropped 4 bases, with 13 bases sitting between them. CDR3 length: 15 residues. CDR1 and CDR2 (germline): SGHVS, FNYEAQ. The full variable domain, in which reference TRBV7-6 and TRBJ1-1 provide the parts outside the CDR3, is GAGVSQSPRYKVTKRGQDVALRCDPISGHVSLYWYRQALGQGPEFLTYFNYEAQQDKSGLPNDRFSAERPEGSISTLTIQRTEQRDSAMYRCASSLGSKGSTEAFFGQGTRLTVV.

The chain's CDR3 is CASSQGGGSGNTIYF. CDR3 nucleotide sequence: TGTGCCAGCAGCCAAGGGGGAGGCTCTGGAAACACCATATATTTT. The chain carries TRBV14 and TRBJ1-3; D remains ambiguous. The V gene lost 1 base and the J gene lost 0 bases, with 7 bases spanning the gap. This CDR3 contains 15 residues. The germline V gene encodes CDR1 SGHDN and CDR2 FVKESK.